The T cell receptor beta chain described here comes from a study of blood T cell repertoires in COVID-19. The wider study: From T cells, B-cell-depleted T cells, or PBMCs came the material, which was cDNA or gDNA.

Repertoires were generated with immunoSEQ multiplex PCR, while TCRdb's copy carries only in-frame clones and drops some. The sample has about 260,000 clones; less than 85% are singletons. With 0 bases removed from V and 7 bases from J, the gap between germline ends came to 15 bases. Germline V lookup: CDR1 SGHDN, CDR2 FVKESK. This CDR3 spans 16 amino acids. The specimen was peripheral blood. This receptor was identified in a man in his sixties who had recovered from COVID-19. The rearrangement links TRBV14 to TRBJ2-2; a weak D match, TRBD1 (5 bases). This CDR3 is CASSQDRSGHGGELFF. CDR3 in DNA: TGTGCCAGCAGCCAAGATCGGTCAGGGCATGGCGGGGAGCTGTTTTTT.